This T cell receptor beta chain stems from a study of OX40 agonist ivuxolimab in advanced cancers. About the investigation overall: Ivuxolimab, which targeted the costimulatory receptor OX40 (CD134), was an agonistic, fully human IgG2 monoclonal antibody. Intravenous ivuxolimab was administered to patients every 2 weeks at six dose levels: 0.01, 0.1, 0.3, 1.5, 3 and 10 mg/kg. Among the roughly 50 dose-escalation patients, about 19 had hepatocellular carcinoma, 15 or so melanoma, 9 renal cell carcinoma and 9 head and neck cancer. In the dose-escalation cohort, 82.7% of patients were male, and the mean age was approximately 55 years, with a range of 23 to 79. Prior anti-PD-1, anti-PD-L1 or anti-CTLA-4 therapy was permitted, and checkpoint inhibitors had been received by less than 45% of dose-escalation patients. Three dose-escalation patients achieved partial responses, one with hepatocellular carcinoma and two with cutaneous melanoma. The point of sequencing TCRbeta in the periphery was to test whether ivuxolimab changed TCR sequence diversity and drove clonal T-cell expansion. The monotherapy dose-escalation portion (N of about 57 patients) of the phase I ivuxolimab trial is reported in the paper.

Results and caveats for the whole study, not just this receptor: In the 0.1-3.0 mg/kg groups, partial responders had among the lowest normalized peripheral clonal expansion, particularly in CD8+ T cells. The antigen specificity of the peripheral T cells that underwent clonal expansion was not determined. Low levels of normalized T-cell clonal expansion were also shown by some nonresponding patients. After ivuxolimab, expanded clones were on average more numerous among CD8+ T cells than among CD4+ T cells. At doses from 0.1 to 3.0 mg/kg, clonal expansion was seen in both CD4+ and CD8+ blood T cells between baseline and week 6.

For sequencing of the TCRbeta CDR3 region, genomic DNA was extracted from the sorted cells. TCRbeta CDR3 regions were sequenced using the immunoSEQ Assay. TCRdb took over this immuneACCESS table, retaining in-frame rearrangements with V and J assigned. Such tables are incomplete; in checked studies, under half of the missing clones stem from an unresolved V gene, and the remainder is unexplained. Counted in this sample were roughly 48,000 clones; about 85% of them appeared once. Together, the top ten hold around 10% of the sample. A word on this clone: Which antigen it targets is not known. Base qualities are not recorded, but no much larger clone differs from it by a single base.

Ends trimmed: V by 3 bases, J by 5 bases; bases unmatched to a gene: 8. Including the terminal cysteine and phenylalanine, the CDR3 comprises 16 residues. Here the CDR3 DNA is all that survives: 48 bases in frame from base 1. The germline V gene encodes CDR1 SGHRS and CDR2 YFSETQ. Patients with a history of autoimmune disease or receiving systemic immunosuppression were excluded from the trial. In every dose cohort, peripheral blood was drawn for TCR sequencing at baseline, cycle 4 day 1, and cycle 7 day 1. The samples were taken from a phase I, first-in-human, multicenter, open-label dose-escalation trial of ivuxolimab. The trial enrolled adults with locally advanced or metastatic head and neck squamous cell, hepatocellular, melanoma or renal cell carcinoma. Before TCR sequencing, CD4+ T cells and CD8+ T cells were sorted from peripheral blood as separate populations.

The chain is made from TRBV5-1 and TRBJ2-7; the junction holds 13 bases that match TRBD2. The receptor was derived from an adult with an advanced solid tumor such as melanoma, head and neck, liver or kidney cancer. The source was CD4+ or CD8+ T cells sorted from blood, collected in a trial of the OX40 agonist ivuxolimab. CDR3 sequence: CASSSYTSGRADEQYF. The bases are TGCGCCAGCAGCTCCTACACTAGCGGGAGGGCCGACGAGCAGTACTTC.